Detailed here is one T cell receptor beta chain. The source of the sample is a study of T cells after yellow fever vaccination. This CDR3 region has 14 residues. Germline loops: CDR1 SGHTA, CDR2 FQGTGA. Losses at the gene ends were 5 bases for V and 7 bases for J; bases not matched to a gene: 10. Template switching by 5'RACE produced TCR cDNA, adding a universal primer site and UMIs. TCRdb ran MiXCR on the 5' RACE reads and lists one entry per CDR3 protein. Found here are 450,000 to 550,000 distinct CDR3 sequences, 20% to 25% of them singletons; the top ten hold around 17%. The input for sequencing was PBMCs, taken about 20 days after the first yellow fever vaccination. This sequence joins TRBV7-3 and TRBJ1-2, with 7 bases identical to TRBD1. The clonotype originates from a young man who received the YFV17D yellow fever vaccine. DNA of the CDR3: TGTGCCAGCAGCCCTACACCAGGGGGGGGTGGCTACACCTTC. This gives the protein CASSPTPGGGGYTF.